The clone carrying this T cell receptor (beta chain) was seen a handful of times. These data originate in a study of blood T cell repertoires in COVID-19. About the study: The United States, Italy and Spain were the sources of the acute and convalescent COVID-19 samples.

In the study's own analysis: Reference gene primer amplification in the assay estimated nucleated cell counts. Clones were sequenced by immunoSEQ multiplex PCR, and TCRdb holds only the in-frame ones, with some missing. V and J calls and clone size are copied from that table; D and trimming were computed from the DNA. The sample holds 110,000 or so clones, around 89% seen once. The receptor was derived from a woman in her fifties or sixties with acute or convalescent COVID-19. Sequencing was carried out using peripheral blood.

The CDR3 region is CASSLDRAGLSNQPQHF. In DNA, the CDR3 is TGTGCCAGCAGCTTAGATAGGGCAGGGCTAAGCAATCAGCCCCAGCATTTT. The chain has TRBV7-9 and TRBJ1-5, with D possibly being TRBD1 (5 bases). V lost 1 base, J lost 1 base, and 14 bases lay in between. Germline CDR1 is SEHNR and CDR2 is FQNEAQ (reference sequence). CDR3 length equals 17 residues. The complete variable domain, with remaining parts taken from reference TRBV7-9 and TRBJ1-5, reads DTGVSQNPRHKITKRGQNVTFRCDPISEHNRLYWYRQTLGQGPEFLTYFQNEAQLEKSRLLSDRFSAERPKGSFSTLEIQRTEQGDSAMYLCASSLDRAGLSNQPQHFGDGTRLSIL.